This TCR beta chain stems from a study of regulatory T cells in long-lasting Graves disease. J lost 3 bases, V lost 9 bases, and 10 bases had no gene match. The V gene's germline CDR1 is MNHNS and CDR2 SASEGT. CDR3 length: 15 residues. Time point specified: newly diagnosed GD, antithyroid drugs for less than 3 months. The TCR library used RNA extracted from PBMCs. Libraries of TCR beta came from iRepertoire HTBI primers plus Arm-PCR of CDR3 regions. TCRdb reanalysed the multiplex PCR reads using MiXCR and keeps one entry per CDR3 protein. The data contain over 500,000 distinct CDR3 sequences, more than 15% of them singletons. A few counts support this clonotype. These same data were also listed under a study on T cells in Graves' hyperthyroidism and ophthalmopathy.

This rearrangement joins TRBV6-1 to TRBJ2-7; 11 bases match TRBD1. This clonotype originated in a man aged 18 to 30 with Graves disease. Here the sequenced sample was peripheral blood mononuclear cells (PBMCs), taken at new diagnosis, from a patient treated with antithyroid drugs. In DNA, the CDR3 is TGTGCCAGTACCCCGGGACAGGGGGGTGGCTACGAGCAGTACTTC. Encoded protein: CASTPGQGGGYEQYF.